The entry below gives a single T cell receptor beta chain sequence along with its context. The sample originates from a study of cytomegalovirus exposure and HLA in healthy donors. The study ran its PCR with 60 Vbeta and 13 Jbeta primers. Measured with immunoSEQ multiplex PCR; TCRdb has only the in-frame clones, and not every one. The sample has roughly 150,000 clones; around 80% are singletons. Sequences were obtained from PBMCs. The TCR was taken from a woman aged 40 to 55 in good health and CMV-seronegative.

Here the CDR3 DNA reads TGTGCCTGGGAGAGCCCAGGGAACTACGAGCAGTACTTC. It encodes CAWESPGNYEQYF. The chain carries TRBV30 and TRBJ2-7, with a weak D call TRBD1 (5 bases). Trimming took 5 bases from V and 3 from J, leaving 14 bases between them. Germline V gene sequence: CDR1 GTSNPN, CDR2 SVGIG (reference sequence). This CDR3 has 13 residues.